This T cell receptor delta chain appears in the sequencing data of a study of γδ T cells in repeated Plasmodium falciparum infection. General observations from the study: Malian donors came from one small rural village, predominantly one ethnic group.

Germline CDR1 is GEAIGNYY and CDR2 is EKD. The CDR3 loop spans 22 amino acids. V lost 1 base, J lost 2 bases, and 24 bases stayed unmatched. Gammadelta T cells were flow-sorted from PBMC into Vgamma9/Vdelta2+ and Vdelta2-negative populations for bulk analysis. TCRdb reprocessed the multiplex PCR reads through CATT. The data hold 45,000 to 60,000 delta-chain clones, with around 2% observed a single time. Many counts were recorded for this clone. Its cognate antigen is unknown. The TCRdb protein comes from a much larger clone and disagrees with this DNA's translation at residue 9, likely due to a read error; the protein given here is derived from the DNA.

This TCR was sampled from a pool of human donors (malaria-infected and uninfected, not separated). The genes are TRDV2 and TRDJ1; TRDD3 aligns across 10 bases. In the absence of a J gene in TCRdb, the DNA was matched to germline to assign it here. Specimen: gamma-delta T cells from blood. CDR3 sequence: CACDTVGSAKTSLGDSTDKLIF. For the CDR3, the DNA is TGTGCCTGTGACACGGTGGGCTCAGCGAAGACTTCACTGGGGGATTCAACCGATAAACTCATCTTT.